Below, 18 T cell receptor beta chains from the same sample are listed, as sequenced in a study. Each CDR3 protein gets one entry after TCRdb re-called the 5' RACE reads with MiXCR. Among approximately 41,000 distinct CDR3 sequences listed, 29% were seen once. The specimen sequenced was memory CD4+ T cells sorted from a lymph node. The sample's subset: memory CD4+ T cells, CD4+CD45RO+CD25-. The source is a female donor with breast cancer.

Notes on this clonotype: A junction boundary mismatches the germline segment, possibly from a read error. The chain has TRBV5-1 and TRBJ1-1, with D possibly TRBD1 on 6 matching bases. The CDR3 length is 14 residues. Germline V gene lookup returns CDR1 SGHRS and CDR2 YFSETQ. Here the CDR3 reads CASSLGDRNTEASF. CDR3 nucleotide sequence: TGCGCCAGCAGCTTGGGCGACAGGAACACTGAAGCTTCCTTT.

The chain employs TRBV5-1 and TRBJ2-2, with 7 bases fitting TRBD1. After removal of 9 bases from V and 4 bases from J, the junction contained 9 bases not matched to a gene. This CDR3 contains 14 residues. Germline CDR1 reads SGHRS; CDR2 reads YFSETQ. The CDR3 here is CAIAGDSSTGELFF. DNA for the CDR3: TGCGCCATCGCCGGGGACAGCTCCACCGGGGAGCTGTTTTTT. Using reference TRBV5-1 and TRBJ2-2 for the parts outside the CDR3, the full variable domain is KAGVTQTPRYLIKTRGQQVTLSCSPISGHRSVSWYQQTPGQGLQFLFEYFSETQRNKGNFPGRFSGRQFSNSRSEMNVSTLELGDSALYLCAIAGDSSTGELFFGEGSRLTVL.

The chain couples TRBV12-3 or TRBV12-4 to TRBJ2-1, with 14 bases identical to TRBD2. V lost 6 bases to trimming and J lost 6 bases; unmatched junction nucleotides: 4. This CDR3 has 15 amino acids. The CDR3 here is CASSWGTSGGNEQFF. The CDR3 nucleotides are TGTGCCAGCAGCTGGGGGACTAGCGGGGGCAATGAGCAGTTCTTC.

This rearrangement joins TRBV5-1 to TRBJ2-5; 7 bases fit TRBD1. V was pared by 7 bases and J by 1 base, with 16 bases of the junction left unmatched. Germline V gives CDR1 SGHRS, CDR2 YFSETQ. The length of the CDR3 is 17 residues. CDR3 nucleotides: TGCGCCAGCTTTAATACAGGGGCCGGCGCCCGCCAAGAGACCCAGTACTTC. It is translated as CASFNTGAGARQETQYF.

The CDR3 is CASSDSRGLRGYGYTF. CDR3 nucleotide sequence: TGTGCCAGCAGCGACTCTAGGGGTCTCCGTGGCTATGGCTACACCTTC. V usage is TRBV28 and J usage is TRBJ1-2; the D gene is possibly TRBD1 (5 bases). The germline V gene encodes CDR1 MDHEN and CDR2 SYDVKM. V lost 6 bases and J 4 bases, leaving 21 bases between the germline ends. The CDR3 sequence is 16 residues long.

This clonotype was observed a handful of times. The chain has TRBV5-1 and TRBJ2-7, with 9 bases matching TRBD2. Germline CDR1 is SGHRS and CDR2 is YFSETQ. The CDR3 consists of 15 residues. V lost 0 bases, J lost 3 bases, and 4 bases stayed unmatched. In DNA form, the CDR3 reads TGCGCCAGCAGCTTGGGAGGGACTAGCATCTACGAGCAGTACTTC. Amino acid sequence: CASSLGGTSIYEQYF.

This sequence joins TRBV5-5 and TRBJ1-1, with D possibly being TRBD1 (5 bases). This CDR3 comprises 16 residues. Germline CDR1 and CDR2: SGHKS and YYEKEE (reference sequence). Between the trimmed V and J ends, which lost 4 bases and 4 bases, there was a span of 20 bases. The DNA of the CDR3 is TGTGCCAGCAGCCCGGAAGCCGCATGGGGGGGCACTGAAGCTTTCTTT. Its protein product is CASSPEAAWGGTEAFF.

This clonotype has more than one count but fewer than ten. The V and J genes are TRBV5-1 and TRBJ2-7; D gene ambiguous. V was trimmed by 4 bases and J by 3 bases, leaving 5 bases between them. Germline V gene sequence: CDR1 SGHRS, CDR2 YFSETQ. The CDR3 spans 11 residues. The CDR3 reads CASSDLYEQYF. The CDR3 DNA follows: TGCGCCAGCAGCGACCTCTACGAGCAGTACTTC.

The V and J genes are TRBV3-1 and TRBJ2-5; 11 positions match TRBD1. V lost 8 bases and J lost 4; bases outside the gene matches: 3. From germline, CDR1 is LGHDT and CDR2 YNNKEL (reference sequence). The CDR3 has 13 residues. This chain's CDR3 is CASWDRGAETQYF. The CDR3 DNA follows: TGTGCCAGCTGGGACAGGGGGGCAGAGACCCAGTACTTC.

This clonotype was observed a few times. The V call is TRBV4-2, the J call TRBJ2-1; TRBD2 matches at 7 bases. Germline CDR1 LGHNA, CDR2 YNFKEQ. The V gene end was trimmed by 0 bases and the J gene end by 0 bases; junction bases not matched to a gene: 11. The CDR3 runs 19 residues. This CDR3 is CASSQDRNSGQSSYNEQFF. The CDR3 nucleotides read TGTGCCAGCAGCCAAGATCGTAATAGCGGGCAGAGCTCCTACAATGAGCAGTTCTTC.

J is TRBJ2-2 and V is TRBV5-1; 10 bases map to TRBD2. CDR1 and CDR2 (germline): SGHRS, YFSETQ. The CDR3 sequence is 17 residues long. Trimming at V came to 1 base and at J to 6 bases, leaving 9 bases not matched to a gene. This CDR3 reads CASSLPPSGSGSGELFF. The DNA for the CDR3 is TGCGCCAGCAGCTTGCCCCCTAGCGGGAGCGGATCCGGGGAGCTGTTTTTT.

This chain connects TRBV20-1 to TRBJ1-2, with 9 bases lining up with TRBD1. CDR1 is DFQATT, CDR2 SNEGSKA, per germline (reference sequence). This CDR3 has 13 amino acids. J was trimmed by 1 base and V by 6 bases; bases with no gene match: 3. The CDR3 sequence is CSAQTGGNYGYTF. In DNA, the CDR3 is TGCAGTGCCCAGACAGGGGGTAACTATGGCTACACCTTC.

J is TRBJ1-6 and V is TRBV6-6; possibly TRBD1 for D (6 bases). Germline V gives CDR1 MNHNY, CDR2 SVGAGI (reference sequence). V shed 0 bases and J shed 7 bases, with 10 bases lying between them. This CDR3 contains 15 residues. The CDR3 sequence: CASSYSIQGNSPLHF. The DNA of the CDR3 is TGTGCCAGCAGTTACTCGATTCAGGGGAATTCACCCCTCCACTTT.

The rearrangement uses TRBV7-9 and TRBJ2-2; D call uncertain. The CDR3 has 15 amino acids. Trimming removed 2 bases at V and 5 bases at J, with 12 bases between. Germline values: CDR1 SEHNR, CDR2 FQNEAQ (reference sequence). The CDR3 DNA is TGTGCCAGCAGCTTATTTAACAGTGCGACCGGGGAGCTGTTTTTT. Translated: CASSLFNSATGELFF.

The DNA of the CDR3 is TGTGCCAGCAGTCAAGGGGGGGGAGGACAGCCCCAGCATTTT. Its protein product is CASSQGGGGQPQHF. This rearrangement joins TRBV7-9 to TRBJ1-5; maybe TRBD1 (6 bases). V lost 6 bases, J lost 7 bases, and 16 bases lay in between. The CDR3 has 14 amino acids. Germline V gene sequence: CDR1 SEHNR, CDR2 FQNEAQ (reference sequence).

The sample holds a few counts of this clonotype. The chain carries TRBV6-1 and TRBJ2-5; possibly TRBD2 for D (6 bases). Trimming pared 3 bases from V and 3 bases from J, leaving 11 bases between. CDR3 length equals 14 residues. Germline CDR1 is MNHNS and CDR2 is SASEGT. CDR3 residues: CASSDLGGEETQYF. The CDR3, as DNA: TGTGCCAGCAGTGACCTGGGGGGTGAAGAGACCCAGTACTTC.

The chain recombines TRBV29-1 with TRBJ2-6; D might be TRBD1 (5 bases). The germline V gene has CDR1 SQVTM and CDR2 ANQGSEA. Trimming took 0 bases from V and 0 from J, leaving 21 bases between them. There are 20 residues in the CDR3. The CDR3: CSVEDEYSTATSSGANVLTF. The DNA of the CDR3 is TGCAGCGTTGAAGATGAATACTCGACAGCGACGAGCTCTGGGGCCAACGTCCTGACTTTC.

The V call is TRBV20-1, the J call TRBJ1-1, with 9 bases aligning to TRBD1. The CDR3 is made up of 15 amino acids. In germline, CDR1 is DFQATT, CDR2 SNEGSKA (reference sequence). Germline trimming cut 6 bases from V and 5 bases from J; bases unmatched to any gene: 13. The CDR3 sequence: CSATRDRVAETEAFF. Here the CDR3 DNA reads TGCAGTGCGACCCGGGACAGGGTTGCAGAAACTGAAGCTTTCTTT.